This T cell receptor beta chain was identified during a study of T cell responses to AZD1222 COVID-19 vaccine. Notes on this clone: Antigen: not known.

The CDR3 sequence is 17 residues long. The germline CDR1 and CDR2 sequences are SGHVS and FNYEAQ. The V segment lost 6 bases and the J segment 0 bases; nucleotides outside the gene matches: 7. Regarding the study as a whole: Among vaccine-associated CD4 TCRs, coverage spanned spike, with dominance at 160-218 and 743-854. A reported finding is that nearly half of spike-specific TCRs target unmutated variant regions.

Measured with immunoSEQ multiplex PCR; TCRdb has only the in-frame clones, and not every one. Here the sample spans about 170,000 clones, 80% to 90% being singletons. The chain combines TRBV7-6 with TRBJ2-4, with 11 bases that match TRBD1. The sequence came from an adult in good health. The material was peripheral blood, obtained on day 0 of AZD1222 vaccination. CDR3 region: CASSPSGTGGAKNIQYF. The CDR3 nucleotides are TGTGCCAGCAGTCCTAGTGGGACAGGGGGAGCCAAAAACATTCAGTACTTC.